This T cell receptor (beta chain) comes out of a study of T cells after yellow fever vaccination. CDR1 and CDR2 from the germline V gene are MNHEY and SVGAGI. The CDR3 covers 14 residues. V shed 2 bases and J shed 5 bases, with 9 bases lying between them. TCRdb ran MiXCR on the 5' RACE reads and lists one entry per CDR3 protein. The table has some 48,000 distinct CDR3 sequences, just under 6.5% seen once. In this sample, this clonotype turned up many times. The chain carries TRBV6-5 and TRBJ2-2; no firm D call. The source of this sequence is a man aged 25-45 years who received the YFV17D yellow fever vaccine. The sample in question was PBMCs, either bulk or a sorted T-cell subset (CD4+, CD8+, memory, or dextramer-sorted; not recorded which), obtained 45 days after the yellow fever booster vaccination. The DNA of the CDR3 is TGTGCCAGCAGTTACAGTCGTCAAACCGGGGAGCTGTTTTTT. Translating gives CASSYSRQTGELFF.